This T cell receptor beta chain comes out of a study of control samples from healthy donors and cancer patients (dated by TCRdb to about 2020). To prepare the library, the immunoSEQ multiplex PCR assay was applied. As stored in TCRdb, this immuneACCESS dataset retains in-frame rearrangements with V and J assigned. A fraction of the clones does not appear; measured against another copy, unresolved V genes explain less than half of the discrepancy, and the remainder lacks a known reason. In this sample the table shows tens of thousands of clones, 92% of which occur a single time. Clones ranked in the top ten supply 1.7% of the sample. About this clone: The antigen it recognizes is unknown. No much larger clone is present one base from it, and per-base qualities are unavailable.

The CDR3 has 15 amino acids, counting the end cysteine and phenylalanine. Only the CDR3 portion is preserved as DNA: 45 bases, with reading frame beginning at the first base. For CDR1 and CDR2, the germline V gene lists SGHTA and FQGNSA. V is pared back by 3 bases and J by 3 bases, with 14 bases lying between the germline termini. The sequence derives from a man aged 35-49 years with colorectal cancer. The sequenced sample consisted of PBMCs. The V gene is TRBV7-2 and the J gene is TRBJ1-1; TRBD1 might be the D gene, on 5 matching bases. The CDR3 here reads CASSFPVGAYTEAFF. The DNA sequence follows: TGTGCCAGCAGCTTCCCCGTCGGGGCTTACACTGAAGCTTTCTTT.